These 7 T cell receptor beta chains originate from one sample sequenced in a study of blood T cell repertoires in COVID-19. Profiling relied on immunoSEQ multiplex PCR, and the TCRdb table lists in-frame clones only, not all of them. Of around 150,000 clones in the sample, more than 90% were seen once. Sequencing was performed on peripheral blood. Source of these receptors: a man in his sixties with active or convalescent COVID-19.

The chain carries TRBV21-1 and TRBJ2-1; the D call TRBD2 from the table was never checked on the DNA. TRBV21-1 counts as a pseudogene. This CDR3 spans 14 amino acids. CDR3 residues: CAFARGLIYNEQFF. CDR3 sequence (DNA): TGTGCCTTCGCGCGGGGGCTTATTTACAATGAGCAGTTCTTC.

The chain links TRBV27 to TRBJ1-6, with 9 positions matching TRBD1. Losses at the gene ends were 4 bases for V and 6 bases for J; bases not matched to a gene: 4. CDR3 length: 15 amino acids. CDR1 MNHEY and CDR2 SMNVEV come from the germline V gene (reference sequence). The CDR3 is CASSYRGRSNSPLHF. The CDR3 DNA follows: TGTGCCAGCAGTTACAGGGGGCGAAGTAATTCACCCCTCCACTTT.

The chain employs TRBV14 and TRBJ1-5, with D hard to call. Trimming took off 4 bases at V and 2 bases at J, with 12 bases between the two ends. CDR1 SGHDN and CDR2 FVKESK come from the germline V gene. The CDR3 runs to 15 residues. CDR3 DNA: TGTGCCAGCAGCCTCCTGACACCGGGCAATCAGCCCCAGCATTTT. Its translation is CASSLLTPGNQPQHF.

The J gene is TRBJ2-2, the V gene TRBV12-5; 7 bases map to TRBD1. Germline loops: CDR1 LGHNT, CDR2 FRNRAP. Trimming removed 5 bases from V and 2 bases from J; junction bases left unmatched: 8. The CDR3 has 16 residues. The CDR3 sequence: CASGPTGAFNTGELFF. CDR3 nucleotide sequence: TGTGCTAGTGGTCCTACAGGGGCTTTTAACACCGGGGAGCTGTTTTTT.

The chain carries TRBV19 and TRBJ1-3, with a tentative D call TRBD1 (6 bases). Trimming removed 3 bases at V and 4 bases at J, with 13 bases between. Germline V gene lookup returns CDR1 LNHDA and CDR2 SQIVND (reference sequence). This CDR3 has 15 amino acids. The CDR3 protein is CASSISTGFGNTIYF. As DNA, the CDR3 is TGTGCCAGTAGTATCTCAACAGGGTTCGGAAACACCATATATTTT. The variable domain in full, with the rest retrieved from reference TRBV19 and TRBJ1-3, is DGGITQSPKYLFRKEGQNVTLSCEQNLNHDAMYWYRQDPGQGLRLIYYSQIVNDFQKGDIAEGYSVSREKKESFPLTVTSAQKNPTAFYLCASSISTGFGNTIYFGEGSWLTVV.

The sample holds one count of this clone. V and J are TRBV15 and TRBJ2-7, with 9 bases identical to TRBD2. V lost 1 base, J lost 3 bases, and 10 bases stayed unmatched. This CDR3 has 17 amino acids. CDR1 is LNHNV and CDR2 is YYDKDF in the germline V gene (reference sequence). The CDR3 region is CATSRGVGVAGDYEQYF. CDR3 sequence (DNA): TGTGCCACCAGCAGAGGGGTGGGCGTAGCGGGAGACTACGAGCAGTACTTC.

This chain connects TRBV5-1 to TRBJ1-3, with 7 positions matching TRBD1. Trimming cost V 4 bases and J 4 bases; bases outside gene matches: 5. Per the germline V gene, CDR1 is SGHRS and CDR2 is YFSETQ. This CDR3 has 14 residues. In DNA, the CDR3 is TGCGCCAGCAGCCAAGGGACAGAGGGAAACACCATATATTTT. Amino acids: CASSQGTEGNTIYF.